There are many counts of the clone carrying this T cell receptor (beta chain). What it binds is not known. These data originate in a study of T cell repertoires in cytomegalovirus infection. Across the study: Evidence of both CMV infection and a matching HLA type came from public TCR beta signatures.

V dropped 3 bases and J dropped 2; count of bases not matched to a gene: 3. This CDR3 region has 14 residues. MiXCR, run by TCRdb on the reads, gives a single entry per CDR3 protein. This sample has around 530,000 distinct CDR3 sequences, with approximately 17% found just once. Overall study findings and caveats: Cumulative public TCR beta family frequency identified CMV carriers with the relevant HLA. CMV-specific HLA-C-restricted TCR beta clonotypes dominated the ex vivo response.

The J gene is TRBJ2-5, the V gene TRBV12-3 or TRBV12-4; 7 positions match TRBD1. The sample taken for sequencing was CD8+ T cells from PBMCs. This TCR came from a human donor in good health (CMV status not recorded). Some clones in this sample may be carry-over from other donors' samples. The CDR3 DNA sequence: TGTGCCAGCAGTTTTAAGGGACAGCAAGAGACCCAGTACTTC. This codes for CASSFKGQQETQYF.